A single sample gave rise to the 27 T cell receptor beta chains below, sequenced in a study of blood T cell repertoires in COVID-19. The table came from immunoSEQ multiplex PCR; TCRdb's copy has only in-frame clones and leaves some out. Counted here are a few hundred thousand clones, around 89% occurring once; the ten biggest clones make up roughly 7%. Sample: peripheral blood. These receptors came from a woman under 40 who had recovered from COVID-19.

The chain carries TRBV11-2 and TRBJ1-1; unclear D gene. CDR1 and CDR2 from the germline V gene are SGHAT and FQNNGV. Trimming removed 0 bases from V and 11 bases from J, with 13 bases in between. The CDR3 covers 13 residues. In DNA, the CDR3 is TGTGCCAGCAGCTTAGATTATCGGGGAAAGGCTTTCTTT. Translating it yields CASSLDYRGKAFF.

Here the CDR3 DNA reads TGTGCCAGCAGTTTACCACAGGGGGATCGGTGGAGAAACTATGGCTACACCTTC. Amino acid sequence: CASSLPQGDRWRNYGYTF. The chain couples TRBV28 to TRBJ1-2; 8 bases map to TRBD1. The V gene end was trimmed by 2 bases and the J gene end by 2 bases; junction bases not matched to a gene: 13. Germline V gene sequence: CDR1 MDHEN, CDR2 SYDVKM. This CDR3 is built from 18 residues.

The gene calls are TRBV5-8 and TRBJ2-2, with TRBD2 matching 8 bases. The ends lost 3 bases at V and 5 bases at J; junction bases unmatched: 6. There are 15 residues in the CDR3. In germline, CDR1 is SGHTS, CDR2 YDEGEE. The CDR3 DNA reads TGTGCCAGCAGCTCCCCACTAGCGGAGACCGGGGAGCTGTTTTTT. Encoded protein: CASSSPLAETGELFF.

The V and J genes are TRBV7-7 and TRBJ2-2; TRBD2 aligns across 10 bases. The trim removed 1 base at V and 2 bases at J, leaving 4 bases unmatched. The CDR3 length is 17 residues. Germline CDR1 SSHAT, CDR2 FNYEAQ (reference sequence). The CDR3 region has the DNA TGTGCCAGCAGCTTAGGGCTAGCGGGGGCAAACACCGGGGAGCTGTTTTTT. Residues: CASSLGLAGANTGELFF. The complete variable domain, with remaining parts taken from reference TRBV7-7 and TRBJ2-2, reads GAGVSQSPRYKVTKRGQDVTLRCDPISSHATLYWYQQALGQGPEFLTYFNYEAQPDKSGLPSDRFSAERPEGSISTLTIQRTEQRDSAMYRCASSLGLAGANTGELFFGEGSRLTVL.

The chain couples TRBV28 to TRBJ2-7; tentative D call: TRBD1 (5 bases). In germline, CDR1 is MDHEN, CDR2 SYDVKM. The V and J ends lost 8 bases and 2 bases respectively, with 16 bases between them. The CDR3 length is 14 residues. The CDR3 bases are TGTGCCAGCGGTCTGGGGCAGTCTCCCTACGAGCAGTACTTC. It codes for CASGLGQSPYEQYF.

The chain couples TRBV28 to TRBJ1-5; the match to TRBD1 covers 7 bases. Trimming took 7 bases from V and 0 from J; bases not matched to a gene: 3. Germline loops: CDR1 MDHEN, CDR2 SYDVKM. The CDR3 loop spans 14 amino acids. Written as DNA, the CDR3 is TGTGCCAGCATTGGGACAGTTAGCAATCAGCCCCAGCATTTT. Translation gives CASIGTVSNQPQHF.

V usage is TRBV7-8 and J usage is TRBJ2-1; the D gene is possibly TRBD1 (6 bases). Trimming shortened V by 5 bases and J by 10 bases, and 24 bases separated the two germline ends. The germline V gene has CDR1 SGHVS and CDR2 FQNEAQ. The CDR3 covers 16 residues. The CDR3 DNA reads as TGTGCCAGCAGCCCACCCAGGTCTAGTAAACAGGGCGAGCAGTTCTTC. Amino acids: CASSPPRSSKQGEQFF.

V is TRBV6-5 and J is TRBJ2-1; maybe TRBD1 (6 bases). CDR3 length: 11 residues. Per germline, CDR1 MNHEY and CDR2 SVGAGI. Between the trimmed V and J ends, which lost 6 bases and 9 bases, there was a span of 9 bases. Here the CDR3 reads CASSQGGEQFF. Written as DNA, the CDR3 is TGTGCCAGCAGCCAAGGGGGTGAGCAGTTCTTC.

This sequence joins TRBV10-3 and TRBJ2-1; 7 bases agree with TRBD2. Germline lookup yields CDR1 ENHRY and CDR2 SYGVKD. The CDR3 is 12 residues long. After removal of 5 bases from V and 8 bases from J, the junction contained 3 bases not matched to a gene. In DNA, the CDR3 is TGTGCCATCAGTCGGGGGGACGATGAGCAGTTCTTC. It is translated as CAISRGDDEQFF.

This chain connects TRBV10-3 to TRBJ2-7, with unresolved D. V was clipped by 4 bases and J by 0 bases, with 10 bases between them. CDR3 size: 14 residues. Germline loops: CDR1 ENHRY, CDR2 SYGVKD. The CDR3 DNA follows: TGTGCCATCAGTGGATCTGGGCCCTCCTACGAGCAGTACTTC. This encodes CAISGSGPSYEQYF.

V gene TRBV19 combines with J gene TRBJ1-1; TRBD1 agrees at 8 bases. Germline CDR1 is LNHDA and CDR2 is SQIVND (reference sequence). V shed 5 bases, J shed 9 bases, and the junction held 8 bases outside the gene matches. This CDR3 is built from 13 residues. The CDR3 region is CASSASRTGKAFF. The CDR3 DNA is TGTGCCAGTAGTGCCTCTAGGACAGGGAAAGCTTTCTTT.

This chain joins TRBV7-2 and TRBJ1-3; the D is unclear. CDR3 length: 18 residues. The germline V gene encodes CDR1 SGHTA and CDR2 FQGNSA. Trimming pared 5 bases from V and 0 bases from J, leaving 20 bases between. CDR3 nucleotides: TGTGCCAGCAGCCGCTTGTCCTCAGGAGAGGGCTCTGGAAACACCATATATTTT. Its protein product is CASSRLSSGEGSGNTIYF. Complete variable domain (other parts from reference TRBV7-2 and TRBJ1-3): GAGVSQSPSNKVTEKGKDVELRCDPISGHTALYWYRQSLGQGLEFLIYFQGNSAPDKSGLPSDRFSAERTGGSVSTLTIQRTQQEDSAVYLCASSRLSSGEGSGNTIYFGEGSWLTVV.

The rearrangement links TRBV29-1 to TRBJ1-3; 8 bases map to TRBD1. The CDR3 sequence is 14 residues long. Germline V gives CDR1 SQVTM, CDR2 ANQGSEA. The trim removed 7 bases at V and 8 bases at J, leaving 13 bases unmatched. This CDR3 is CSADPQGAGDTIYF. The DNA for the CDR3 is TGCAGCGCCGACCCTCAGGGGGCAGGGGACACCATATATTTT.

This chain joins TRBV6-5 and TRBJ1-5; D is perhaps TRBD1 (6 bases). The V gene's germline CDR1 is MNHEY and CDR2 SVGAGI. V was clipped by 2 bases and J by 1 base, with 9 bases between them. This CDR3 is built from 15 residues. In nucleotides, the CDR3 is TGTGCCAGCAGTTACGGGGGCGCGAGCAATCAGCCCCAGCATTTT. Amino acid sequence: CASSYGGASNQPQHF.

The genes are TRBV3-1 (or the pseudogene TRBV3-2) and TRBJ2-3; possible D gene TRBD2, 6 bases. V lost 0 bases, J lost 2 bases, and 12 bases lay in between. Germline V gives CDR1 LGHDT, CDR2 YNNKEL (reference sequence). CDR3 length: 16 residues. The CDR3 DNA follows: TGTGCCAGCAGCCAAGAATCGGGGGTTCCCACAGATACGCAGTATTTT. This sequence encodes CASSQESGVPTDTQYF.

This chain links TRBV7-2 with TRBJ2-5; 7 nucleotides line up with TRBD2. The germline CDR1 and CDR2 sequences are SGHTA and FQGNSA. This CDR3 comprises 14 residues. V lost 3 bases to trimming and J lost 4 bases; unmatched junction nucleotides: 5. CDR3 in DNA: TGTGCCAGCAGCTTGTTGAGCGGGGTAGAGACCCAGTACTTC. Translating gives CASSLLSGVETQYF.

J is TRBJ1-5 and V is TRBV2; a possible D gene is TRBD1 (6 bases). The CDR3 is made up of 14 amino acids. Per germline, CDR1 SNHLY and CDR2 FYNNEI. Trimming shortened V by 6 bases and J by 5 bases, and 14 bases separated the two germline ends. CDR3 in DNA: TGTGCCAGCAGCTTTCAGGGGTTCGATCAGCCCCAGCATTTT. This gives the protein CASSFQGFDQPQHF.

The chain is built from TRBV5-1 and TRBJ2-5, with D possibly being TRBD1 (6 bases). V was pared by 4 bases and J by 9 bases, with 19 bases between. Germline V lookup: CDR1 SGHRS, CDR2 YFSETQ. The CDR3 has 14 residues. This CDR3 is CASSVGQSQGSQYF. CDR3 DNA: TGCGCCAGCAGCGTCGGACAAAGTCAGGGGTCCCAGTACTTC.

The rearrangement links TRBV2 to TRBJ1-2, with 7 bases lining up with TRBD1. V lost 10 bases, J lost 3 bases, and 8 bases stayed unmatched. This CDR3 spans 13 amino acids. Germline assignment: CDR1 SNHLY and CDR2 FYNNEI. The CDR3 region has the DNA TGTGCCATACACAACAGGGGATACTATGGCTACACCTTC. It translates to CAIHNRGYYGYTF. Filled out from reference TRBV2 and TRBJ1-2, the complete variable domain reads EPEVTQTPSHQVTQMGQEVILRCVPISNHLYFYWYRQILGQKVEFLVSFYNNEISEKSEIFDDQFSVERPDGSNFTLKIRSTKLEDSAMYFCAIHNRGYYGYTFGSGTRLTVV.

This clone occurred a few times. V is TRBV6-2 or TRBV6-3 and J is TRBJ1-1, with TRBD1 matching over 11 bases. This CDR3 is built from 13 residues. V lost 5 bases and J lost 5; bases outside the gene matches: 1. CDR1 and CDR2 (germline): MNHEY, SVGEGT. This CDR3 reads CASSGDRGTEAFF. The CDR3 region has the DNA TGTGCCAGCAGTGGGGACAGGGGGACTGAAGCTTTCTTT.

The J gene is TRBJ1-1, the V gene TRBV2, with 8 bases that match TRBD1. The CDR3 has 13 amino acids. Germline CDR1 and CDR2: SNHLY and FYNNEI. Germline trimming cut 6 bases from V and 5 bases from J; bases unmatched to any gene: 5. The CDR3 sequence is CASRTGEGTEAFF. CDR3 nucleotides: TGTGCCAGCAGGACAGGGGAGGGTACTGAAGCTTTCTTT.

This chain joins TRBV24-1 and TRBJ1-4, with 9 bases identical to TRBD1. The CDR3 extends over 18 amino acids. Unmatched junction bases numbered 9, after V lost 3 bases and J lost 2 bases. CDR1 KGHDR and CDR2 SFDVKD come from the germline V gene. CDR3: CATSDTPGQGRTNEKLFF. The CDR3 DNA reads TGTGCCACCAGTGATACACCGGGACAGGGTAGGACTAATGAAAAACTGTTTTTT.

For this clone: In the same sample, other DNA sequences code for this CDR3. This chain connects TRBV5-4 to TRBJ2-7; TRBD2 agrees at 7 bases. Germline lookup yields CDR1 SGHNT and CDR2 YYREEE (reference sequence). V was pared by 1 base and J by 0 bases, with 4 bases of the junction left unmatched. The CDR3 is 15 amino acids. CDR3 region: CASSLPGGSSYEQYF. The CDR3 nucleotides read TGTGCCAGCAGCTTGCCCGGGGGGAGCTCCTACGAGCAGTACTTC.

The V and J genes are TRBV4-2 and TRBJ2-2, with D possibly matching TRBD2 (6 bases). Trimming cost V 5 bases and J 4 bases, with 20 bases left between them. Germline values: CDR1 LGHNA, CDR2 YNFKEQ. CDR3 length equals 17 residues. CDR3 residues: CASSGRGAGLSTGELFF. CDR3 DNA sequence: TGTGCCAGCAGCGGCCGAGGGGCGGGGCTGAGCACCGGGGAGCTGTTTTTT.

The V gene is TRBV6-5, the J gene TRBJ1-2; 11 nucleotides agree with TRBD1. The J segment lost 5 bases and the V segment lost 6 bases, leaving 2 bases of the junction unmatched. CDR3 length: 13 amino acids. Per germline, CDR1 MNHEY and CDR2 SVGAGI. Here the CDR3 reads CASRWDRGYGYTF. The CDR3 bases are TGTGCCAGCAGGTGGGACAGGGGGTATGGCTACACCTTC.

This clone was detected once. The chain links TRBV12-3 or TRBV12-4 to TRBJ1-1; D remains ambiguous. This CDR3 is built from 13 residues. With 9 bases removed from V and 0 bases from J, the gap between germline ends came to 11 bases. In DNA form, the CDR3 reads TGTGCCAGTACAGAGCTATTGAACACTGAAGCTTTCTTT. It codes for CASTELLNTEAFF.

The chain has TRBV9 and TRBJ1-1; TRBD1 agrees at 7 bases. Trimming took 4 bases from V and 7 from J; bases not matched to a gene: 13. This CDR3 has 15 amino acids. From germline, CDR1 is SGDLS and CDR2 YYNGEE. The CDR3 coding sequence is TGTGCCAGCAGCCCGCGTCGGGACAGTCGAATTGAAGCTTTCTTT. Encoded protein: CASSPRRDSRIEAFF.